This TCR beta chain was obtained from a study of cytomegalovirus exposure and HLA in healthy donors (dated by TCRdb to about 2017). Study-level background: The approximately 710 repertoires of the first cohort and the 120 validation repertoires were produced on the same platform, according to a later analysis. The study was designed to test whether signatures of past pathogen exposure could be identified by cataloging public T cell receptors. In addition to the first cohort of 666 subjects, a separate validation cohort of approximately 110 different subjects was used. The study combined high-throughput TCR immunosequencing, statistical association of individual TCRs with disease status, and machine learning to predict cytomegalovirus infection status.

Taken from the germline V gene, the CDR1 and CDR2 loops are SNHLY and FYNNEI. The CDR3, from cysteine to phenylalanine, totals 14 residues. CDR3 DNA only is kept here, 42 bases in frame from base 1. The germline ends are 12 bases apart after V is trimmed by 1 base and J by 6 bases. Separate from the roughly 650-subject first cohort, the validation cohort of roughly 120 subjects was the group to which the donors belonged. With respect to this clone: There is no known antigen for this receptor. Per-nucleotide qualities are absent, and no much larger clonotype sits a single base away.

The paper as a whole reports these results and caveats: In a later analysis, TCRs clustered in the first cohort were found to also tend to co-occur in the approximately 110 validation repertoires, with around 94% of cluster scores above 0. A few of the identified cytomegalovirus-associated TCR beta chains were confirmed in vitro to be specific for cytomegalovirus antigens. The study listed 150 to 200 TCR beta chains as associated with cytomegalovirus. It was suggested by the authors that the approach could potentially be generalized to other disease states and immunological phenotypes. Most TCR sequences were seen in very few donors, while some public TCRs were found in many individuals. The validation cohort had no HLA typing available for a later analysis, so co-occurrence within that cohort was assessed over all 130 or so repertoires. The classifier was reported to diagnose cytomegalovirus status with high specificity and sensitivity in both the original and validation cohorts.

Library prep was done by the immunoSEQ multiplex PCR assay. Under the source paper's analysis protocol: A statistical classification framework was built to diagnose cytomegalovirus status from the catalog of TCR beta chain sequences. TCRdb carries this immuneACCESS record with in-frame sequences only. Its versions omit some clonotypes, under half of them owing to an unresolved V gene in the studies checked, with the rest unexplained. The D gene and trimming were derived from the DNA, and the V and J assignments and clone size from that table. The sample records 130,000 or so clones, more than 75% of which are singletons. Under 2.5% of the sample rests with the top ten.

The sequence came from a woman in her 30s in good health and CMV-seronegative. The sequenced sample consisted of PBMCs. The V gene is TRBV2 and the J gene is TRBJ1-2, and the D gene may be TRBD1, 6 bases matching. CDR3 reads: CASSEGPGVDGYTF. The DNA reads as follows: TGTGCCAGCAGTGAAGGTCCAGGGGTTGATGGCTACACCTTC.